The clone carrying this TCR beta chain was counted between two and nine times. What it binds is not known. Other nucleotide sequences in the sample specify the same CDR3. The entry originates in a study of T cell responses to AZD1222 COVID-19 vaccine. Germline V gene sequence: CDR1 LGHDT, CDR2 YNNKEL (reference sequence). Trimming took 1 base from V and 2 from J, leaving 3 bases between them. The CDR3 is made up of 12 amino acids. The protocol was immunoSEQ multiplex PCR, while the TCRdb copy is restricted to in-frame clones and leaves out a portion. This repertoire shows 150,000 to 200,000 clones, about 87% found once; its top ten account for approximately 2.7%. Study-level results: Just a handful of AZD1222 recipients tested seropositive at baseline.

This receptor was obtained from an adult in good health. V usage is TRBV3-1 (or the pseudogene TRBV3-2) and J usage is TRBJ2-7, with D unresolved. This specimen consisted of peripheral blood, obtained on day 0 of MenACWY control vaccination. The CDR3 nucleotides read TGTGCCAGCAGCCAAGGCACCTACGAGCAGTACTTC. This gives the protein CASSQGTYEQYF.